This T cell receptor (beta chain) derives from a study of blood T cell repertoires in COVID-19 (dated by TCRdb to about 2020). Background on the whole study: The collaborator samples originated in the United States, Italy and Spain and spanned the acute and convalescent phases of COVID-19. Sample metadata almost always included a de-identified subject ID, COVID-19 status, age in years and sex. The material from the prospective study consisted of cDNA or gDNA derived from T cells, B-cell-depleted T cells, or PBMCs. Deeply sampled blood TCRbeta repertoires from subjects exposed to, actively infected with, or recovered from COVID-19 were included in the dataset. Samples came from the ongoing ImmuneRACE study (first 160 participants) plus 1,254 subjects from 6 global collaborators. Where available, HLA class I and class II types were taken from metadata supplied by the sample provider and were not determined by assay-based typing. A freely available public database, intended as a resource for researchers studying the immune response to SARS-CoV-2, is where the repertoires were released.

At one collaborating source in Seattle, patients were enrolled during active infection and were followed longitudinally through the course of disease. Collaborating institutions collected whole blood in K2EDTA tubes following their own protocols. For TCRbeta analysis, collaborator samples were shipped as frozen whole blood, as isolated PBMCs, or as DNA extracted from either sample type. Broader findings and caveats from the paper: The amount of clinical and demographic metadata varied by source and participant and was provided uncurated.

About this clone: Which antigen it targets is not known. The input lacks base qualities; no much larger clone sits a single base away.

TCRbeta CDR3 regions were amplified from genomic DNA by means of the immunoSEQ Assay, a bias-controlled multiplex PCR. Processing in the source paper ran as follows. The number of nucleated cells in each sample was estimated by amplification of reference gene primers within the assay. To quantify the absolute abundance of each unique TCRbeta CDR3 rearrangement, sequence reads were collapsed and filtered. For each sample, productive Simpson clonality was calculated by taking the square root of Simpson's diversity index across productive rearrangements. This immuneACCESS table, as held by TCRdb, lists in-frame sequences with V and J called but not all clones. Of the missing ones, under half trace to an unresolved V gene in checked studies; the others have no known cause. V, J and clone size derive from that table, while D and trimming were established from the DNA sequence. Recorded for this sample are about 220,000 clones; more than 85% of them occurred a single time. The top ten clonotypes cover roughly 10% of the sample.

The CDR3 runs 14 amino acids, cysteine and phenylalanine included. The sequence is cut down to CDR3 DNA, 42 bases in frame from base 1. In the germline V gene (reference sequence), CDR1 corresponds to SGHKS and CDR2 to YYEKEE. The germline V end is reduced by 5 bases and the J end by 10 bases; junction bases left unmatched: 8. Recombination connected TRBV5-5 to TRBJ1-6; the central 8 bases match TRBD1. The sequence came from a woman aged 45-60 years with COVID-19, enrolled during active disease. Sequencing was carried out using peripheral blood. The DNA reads TGTGCCAGCAGTCATAACAGGGGGGTATCACCCCTCCACTTT. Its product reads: CASSHNRGVSPLHF.